This record concerns one T cell receptor (beta chain) sequence. Antigen specificity is unknown. This record comes from a study of tumor-infiltrating lymphocytes in primary liver carcinoma. Study information: The study reported T1-T3 N0M0 tumors spanning 4.2 to 10 cm. Sample yields of productive TCRbeta reads, ranging from roughly 3.5 to 7.13 million, were similar across tissue types. Findings of the study overall: Compared with blood, tumor repertoires held significantly more in their top 250 clones. Bulk, unsorted sampling meant CD4+ and CD8+ repertoires went uncompared.

Priming with a constant-region primer yielded TCR beta cDNA from around 0.45 ug total RNA. Modified slightly, ARM-PCR produced TCR beta libraries over three nested multiplex PCR rounds. TCRdb ran MiXCR on the multiplex PCR reads and lists one entry per CDR3 protein. The table has about 320,000 distinct CDR3 sequences, 65% seen once. For blood RNA, unsorted whole blood served as the source, and germline DNA was extracted too. Specimen: peripheral blood. The source is a man aged 35-49 years with primary liver carcinoma and hepatitis B virus infection.

CDR3 bases: TGTGCCAGCAGCTTAAGGAGCGGGAGTTGGACCGGGGAGCTGTTTTTT. Translation: CASSLRSGSWTGELFF. V usage is TRBV7-2 and J usage is TRBJ2-2; 8 positions agree with TRBD2. The V gene end was trimmed by 2 bases and the J gene end by 5 bases; junction bases not matched to a gene: 7. In germline, CDR1 is SGHTA, CDR2 FQGNSA. The CDR3 loop spans 16 amino acids.